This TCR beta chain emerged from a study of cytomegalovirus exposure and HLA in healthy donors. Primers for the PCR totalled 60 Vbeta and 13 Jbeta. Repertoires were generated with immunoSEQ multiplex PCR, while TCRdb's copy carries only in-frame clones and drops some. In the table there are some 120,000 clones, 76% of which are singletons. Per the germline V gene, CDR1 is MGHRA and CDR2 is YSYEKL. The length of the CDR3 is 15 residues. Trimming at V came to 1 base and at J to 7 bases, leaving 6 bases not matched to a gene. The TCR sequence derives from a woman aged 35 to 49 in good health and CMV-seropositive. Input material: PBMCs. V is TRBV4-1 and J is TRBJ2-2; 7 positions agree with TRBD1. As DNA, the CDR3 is TGCGCCAGCAGCCAAGGGGACAGAGCAGGCGGGGAGCTGTTTTTT. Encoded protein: CASSQGDRAGGELFF.